The source of this TCR beta chain is a study of identical twins. CDR3 length equals 17 residues. Germline assignment: CDR1 MGHRA and CDR2 YSYEKL. Losses at the gene ends were 2 bases for V and 5 bases for J; bases not matched to a gene: 10. The table lists this clonotype with many counts. Its antigen is currently unknown. TCRdb re-called the 5' RACE reads with MiXCR, one entry per CDR3 protein. Of some 270,000 distinct CDR3 sequences listed, roughly 8.7% are singletons. The study's findings and limits: It was cross-sectional statistical analysis, not following the same donors, that the conclusions relied on.

These sequences were also reported in another study, on yellow fever vaccine responses in identical twins.

The rearrangement uses TRBV4-1 and TRBJ2-5, with 11 bases that match TRBD1. The receptor was derived from a woman aged 18-29 years in good health. The sequenced sample consisted of CD8+ T cells sorted from blood. This CDR3 reads CASSQQPGQGGRETQYF. In DNA form, the CDR3 reads TGCGCCAGCAGCCAACAGCCGGGACAGGGGGGGCGGGAGACCCAGTACTTC.